The 5 T cell receptor beta chains in this list originate from one sample, sequenced in a study of blood T cell repertoires in COVID-19. Repertoires were generated with immunoSEQ multiplex PCR, while TCRdb's copy carries only in-frame clones and drops some. The top ten hold more than 0.95% of the sample, which has some 420,000 clones, 80% to 90% seen once. The sample comprised PBMCs or T cells enriched from blood (not recorded which). These receptor sequences come from a man aged 25-45 years who had recovered from COVID-19.

The chain joins TRBV5-4 to TRBJ2-1; 12 bases fit TRBD1. Germline CDR1 reads SGHNT; CDR2 reads YYREEE (reference sequence). V trimming: 0 bases; J trimming: 7 bases; junction bases outside the gene matches: 5. This CDR3 is 16 amino acids long. The CDR3 here is CASSLEGQGAVNEQFF. CDR3 DNA: TGTGCCAGCAGCTTGGAGGGACAGGGGGCAGTAAATGAGCAGTTCTTC.

The chain employs TRBV7-8 and TRBJ1-6; D unresolved. Trimming pared 5 bases from V and 15 bases from J, leaving 14 bases between. CDR1 is SGHVS, CDR2 FQNEAQ, per germline. The CDR3 sequence is 12 residues long. CDR3 in amino acids: CASSADGQVLHF. The CDR3 DNA reads TGTGCCAGCAGCGCCGACGGTCAGGTCCTCCACTTT.

V usage is TRBV6-6 and J usage is TRBJ2-1; TRBD2 matches at 10 bases. CDR3 length: 15 amino acids. Germline values: CDR1 MNHNY, CDR2 SVGAGI (reference sequence). V shed 5 bases, J shed 7 bases, and the junction held 8 bases outside the gene matches. The CDR3, as DNA: TGTGCCAGCAGTACAGCGGGAGGGATAAGAAATGAGCAGTTCTTC. It specifies CASSTAGGIRNEQFF.

This clone was observed a handful of times. This sequence joins TRBV19 and TRBJ2-7, with a tentative D call TRBD2 (5 bases). Deletions cut 11 bases from V and 3 bases from J, with 17 bases between. Looked up from germline, CDR1 is LNHDA and CDR2 is SQIVND (reference sequence). CDR3 length: 13 amino acids. The CDR3 reads CAFTLEEVYEQYF. The DNA of the CDR3 is TGTGCCTTTACCCTCGAGGAGGTCTACGAGCAGTACTTC. The whole variable domain, filled in from reference TRBV19 and TRBJ2-7, reads DGGITQSPKYLFRKEGQNVTLSCEQNLNHDAMYWYRQDPGQGLRLIYYSQIVNDFQKGDIAEGYSVSREKKESFPLTVTSAQKNPTAFYLCAFTLEEVYEQYFGPGTRLTVT.

In the case of this clone: Other DNA sequences within the sample encode an identical CDR3. The rearrangement uses TRBV5-1 and TRBJ2-7; D perhaps matches TRBD2 (6 bases). The V end lost 4 bases, the J end lost 2 bases, and 13 bases lay between the germline ends. Germline V gene lookup returns CDR1 SGHRS and CDR2 YFSETQ. This CDR3 has 14 amino acids. The CDR3 is CASSVGGGAYEQYF. As DNA, the CDR3 is TGCGCCAGCAGCGTGGGTGGCGGGGCCTACGAGCAGTACTTC.